The 20 T cell receptor beta chains reported below all come from one sample, sequenced in a study of blood T cell repertoires in COVID-19 (dated by TCRdb to the early 2020s). Libraries were constructed by the immunoSEQ multiplex PCR assay. This immuneACCESS table, as held by TCRdb, lists in-frame sequences with V and J called but not all clones. Of the missing ones, under half trace to an unresolved V gene in checked studies; the others have no known cause. The sample records tens of thousands of clones, over 60% of which are singletons. The ten largest make up approximately 1.9% of the sample. Sequencing was done on a sample of peripheral blood. These TCRs come from a man in his sixties with active COVID-19.

The chain links TRBV19 to TRBJ2-7; a possible D gene is TRBD2 (6 bases). Germline values: CDR1 LNHDA, CDR2 SQIVND (reference sequence). This CDR3 comprises 14 residues. With 4 bases removed from V and 0 bases from J, the gap between germline ends came to 10 bases. CDR3 in amino acids: CASSNRDFSYEQYF. The CDR3, as DNA: TGTGCCAGTAGTAACCGGGACTTCTCCTACGAGCAGTACTTC.

In nucleotides, the CDR3 is TGTGCCAGCAGCGTAGGGACAGTTGGAAACACCATATATTTT. This sequence encodes CASSVGTVGNTIYF. V and J are TRBV9 and TRBJ1-3; D is perhaps TRBD1 (6 bases). The V gene lost 0 bases and the J gene lost 3 bases, with 7 bases spanning the gap. The CDR3 runs to 14 residues. CDR1 and CDR2 from the germline V gene are SGDLS and YYNGEE.

The chain has TRBV2 and TRBJ1-1, with D tentatively TRBD1 (6 bases). From germline, CDR1 is SNHLY and CDR2 FYNNEI. V lost 8 bases and J lost 4, with 14 bases in between. The CDR3 has 13 amino acids. The CDR3: CASGQGRATEAFF. As DNA, the CDR3 is TGTGCCAGCGGTCAGGGGCGGGCCACTGAAGCTTTCTTT. The full variable domain, rest sourced from reference TRBV2 and TRBJ1-1, is EPEVTQTPSHQVTQMGQEVILRCVPISNHLYFYWYRQILGQKVEFLVSFYNNEISEKSEIFDDQFSVERPDGSNFTLKIRSTKLEDSAMYFCASGQGRATEAFFGQGTRLTVV.

This clone has a single count. V usage is TRBV18 and J usage is TRBJ2-5; a weak D match, TRBD1 (6 bases). Germline V gives CDR1 KGHSH, CDR2 LQKENI. V lost 2 bases to trimming and J lost 0 bases, with 13 bases between them. The CDR3 has 16 residues. Here the CDR3 DNA reads TGTGCCAGCTCACCATTTCGGGACATGTACCAAGAGACCCAGTACTTC. This translates into CASSPFRDMYQETQYF.

The rearrangement joins TRBV30 to TRBJ1-2; D gene ambiguous. The length of the CDR3 is 13 residues. The germline gives CDR1 GTSNPN, CDR2 SVGIG (reference sequence). V was clipped by 0 bases and J by 8 bases, with 13 bases between them. CDR3 amino acids: CAWSVLSGSGYTF. CDR3 DNA sequence: TGTGCCTGGAGTGTCCTTTCGGGTAGCGGCTACACCTTC. The whole variable domain, remainder taken from reference TRBV30 and TRBJ1-2, is SQTIHQWPATLVQPVGSPLSLECTVEGTSNPNLYWYRQAAGRGLQLLFYSVGIGQISSEVPQNLSASRPQDRQFILSSKKLLLSDSGFYLCAWSVLSGSGYTFGSGTRLTVV.

The chain links TRBV27 to TRBJ2-5; 7 bases line up with TRBD1. This CDR3 contains 16 residues. Germline V gene sequence: CDR1 MNHEY, CDR2 SMNVEV (reference sequence). Unmatched junction bases numbered 7, after V lost 2 bases and J lost 1 base. CDR3 in amino acids: CASSLRTGSTQETQYF. CDR3 bases: TGTGCCAGCAGTTTACGGACAGGTTCTACCCAAGAGACCCAGTACTTC.

The gene calls are TRBV11-2 and TRBJ2-1, with 10 bases lining up with TRBD2. The CDR3 is 15 residues long. V lost 4 bases to trimming and J lost 2 bases; unmatched junction nucleotides: 2. Germline CDR1 SGHAT, CDR2 FQNNGV. The CDR3 loop reads CASSSTSGAYNEQFF. The CDR3 nucleotides read TGTGCCAGCAGCTCAACTAGCGGGGCCTACAATGAGCAGTTCTTC.

J is TRBJ1-2 and V is TRBV27, with TRBD1 identical over 7 bases. This CDR3 has 14 residues. CDR1 is MNHEY and CDR2 is SMNVEV in the germline V gene (reference sequence). The trim removed 5 bases at V and 2 bases at J, leaving 5 bases unmatched. DNA of the CDR3: TGTGCCAGCAGTCAAGGGACAGCCAACTATGGCTACACCTTC. Translated: CASSQGTANYGYTF.

CDR3 DNA: TGTGCCAGCAGCGTAGATGGGACAGTACAAGAGACCCAGTACTTC. Translation: CASSVDGTVQETQYF. This chain links TRBV9 with TRBJ2-5, with 7 bases that match TRBD1. Germline V gene data show CDR1 as SGDLS and CDR2 as YYNGEE. The V gene end was trimmed by 0 bases and the J gene end by 2 bases; junction bases not matched to a gene: 4. This CDR3 has 15 amino acids.

The chain is built from TRBV6-5 and TRBJ2-7, with TRBD1 matching over 7 bases. Germline trimming cut 7 bases from V and 2 bases from J; bases unmatched to any gene: 8. The germline gives CDR1 MNHEY, CDR2 SVGAGI. CDR3 length equals 14 residues. CDR3 sequence reads: CASTGQGETYEQYF. CDR3 coding DNA: TGTGCCAGCACGGGGCAGGGGGAAACCTACGAGCAGTACTTC.

This clone was picked up a small number of times. The chain has TRBV14 and TRBJ1-2, with D perhaps matching TRBD1 (5 bases). Per germline, CDR1 SGHDN and CDR2 FVKESK. There are 13 residues in the CDR3. Trimming removed 0 bases at V and 7 bases at J, with 9 bases between. The CDR3 sequence is CASSQERGGGYTF. DNA for the CDR3: TGTGCCAGCAGCCAAGAGAGGGGAGGTGGCTACACCTTC. Complete variable domain (other parts from reference TRBV14 and TRBJ1-2): EAGVTQFPSHSVIEKGQTVTLRCDPISGHDNLYWYRRVMGKEIKFLLHFVKESKQDESGMPNNRFLAERTGGTYSTLKVQPAELEDSGVYFCASSQERGGGYTFGSGTRLTVV.

The chain couples TRBV28 to TRBJ2-7; 13 bases align to TRBD2. V lost 3 bases to trimming and J lost 0 bases; unmatched junction nucleotides: 2. In germline, CDR1 is MDHEN, CDR2 SYDVKM. This CDR3 comprises 16 residues. CDR3 DNA sequence: TGTGCCAGCAGTTTCGGGACTAGCGGGAACTCCTACGAGCAGTACTTC. Its protein product is CASSFGTSGNSYEQYF.

The chain uses TRBV11-2 and TRBJ2-7, with 9 nucleotides matching TRBD1. Germline CDR1 reads SGHAT; CDR2 reads FQNNGV. There are 16 residues in the CDR3. J lost 1 base, V lost 5 bases, and 9 bases had no gene match. The CDR3 DNA follows: TGTGCCAGCAGCCCAATGCCGGGACAGGGATCCTACGAGCAGTACTTC. Amino acid sequence: CASSPMPGQGSYEQYF.

The CDR3 sequence: CASNIQGPNSPLHF. The CDR3 DNA reads as TGTGCCAGCAACATACAGGGGCCCAATTCACCCCTCCACTTT. The rearrangement joins TRBV27 to TRBJ1-6; 7 positions match TRBD1. The germline V gene encodes CDR1 MNHEY and CDR2 SMNVEV (reference sequence). The CDR3 is 14 residues long. V lost 7 bases, J lost 7 bases, and 7 bases stayed unmatched.

CDR3 DNA sequence: TGTGCCAGCTCACCACGCATGGGTGGGGCCGTTATAATAAGTGGGGCCAACGTCCTGACTTTC. Translation gives CASSPRMGGAVIISGANVLTF. This sequence joins TRBV18 and TRBJ2-6, with a tentative D call TRBD1 (5 bases). Trimming shortened V by 1 base and J by 3 bases, and 25 bases separated the two germline ends. The germline gives CDR1 KGHSH, CDR2 LQKENI. CDR3 size: 21 residues. The full variable domain, completed using reference TRBV18 and TRBJ2-6, is NAGVMQNPRHLVRRRGQEARLRCSPMKGHSHVYWYRQLPEEGLKFMVYLQKENIIDESGMPKERFSAEFPKEGPSILRIQQVVRGDSAAYFCASSPRMGGAVIISGANVLTFGAGSRLTVL.

The gene calls are TRBV10-3 and TRBJ1-3; a weak D match, TRBD1 (6 bases). The CDR3 spans 14 residues. Trimming cost V 8 bases and J 0 bases, with 11 bases left between them. CDR1 and CDR2 from the germline V gene are ENHRY and SYGVKD. The CDR3 reads CAIGQGSSGNTIYF. The CDR3 coding sequence is TGTGCCATCGGGCAGGGGTCCTCTGGAAACACCATATATTTT.

This clone appeared once. This rearrangement joins TRBV6-5 to TRBJ2-1, with 13 bases that match TRBD2. V shed 5 bases and J 8 bases; nucleotides not matched to a gene: 6. Germline V gene lookup returns CDR1 MNHEY and CDR2 SVGAGI. The CDR3 covers 15 residues. The CDR3 bases are TGTGCCAGCAGTAGAGGGACTAGCGGGAAGGATGAGCAGTTCTTC. Translating it yields CASSRGTSGKDEQFF.

This clone has just a few counts. The chain recombines TRBV3-1 (or the pseudogene TRBV3-2) with TRBJ2-5; tentative D call: TRBD2 (7 bases). This CDR3 comprises 16 residues. Per the germline V gene, CDR1 is LGHDT and CDR2 is YNNKEL (reference sequence). V dropped 4 bases and J dropped 1 base, with 16 bases sitting between them. The CDR3 is CASSPWVGGPQETQYF. Written as DNA, the CDR3 is TGTGCCAGCAGCCCCTGGGTGGGGGGGCCCCAAGAGACCCAGTACTTC.

This clone was seen a single time. V is TRBV4-3 and J is TRBJ1-1, with D perhaps matching TRBD1 (6 bases). The length of the CDR3 is 16 residues. Between the trimmed V and J ends, which lost 1 base and 1 base, there was a span of 13 bases. Germline V gene sequence: CDR1 LGHNA, CDR2 YSLEER. This CDR3 reads CASSQGVRGSNTEAFF. The DNA for the CDR3 is TGCGCCAGCAGCCAAGGGGTCAGGGGATCGAACACTGAAGCTTTCTTT.

The chain has TRBV18 and TRBJ1-3; 7 bases align to TRBD1. The trim removed 2 bases at V and 0 bases at J, leaving 10 bases unmatched. This CDR3 contains 18 residues. Looked up from germline, CDR1 is KGHSH and CDR2 is LQKENI. The CDR3 reads CASSPADRPTISGNTIYF. The DNA of the CDR3 is TGTGCCAGCTCACCAGCGGACAGGCCGACTATCTCTGGAAACACCATATATTTT.